This note documents a single T cell receptor beta chain sequence. The sample is drawn from a study of blood T cell repertoires in COVID-19. Study details: The United States, Italy and Spain provided the acute and convalescent COVID-19 samples.

Per the original methods: Nucleated cell counts were estimated from reference gene primer amplification. Produced via immunoSEQ multiplex PCR; TCRdb's table is partial and in-frame only. The D gene and trimming were derived from the DNA, and the V and J assignments and clone size from that table. The data show a few hundred thousand clones, about 85% seen once. This CDR3 has 13 amino acids. Trimming removed 6 bases from V and 4 bases from J, with 15 bases in between. The germline V gene has CDR1 SQVTM and CDR2 ANQGSEA. This sequence was found in a human donor with COVID-19, enrolled during active disease. The donor label of this sample is uncertain. The sample taken for sequencing was peripheral blood. The chain couples TRBV29-1 to TRBJ1-1; D is undetermined. The DNA for the CDR3 is TGCAGCGTGATGACAAAGGCGGGCACTGAAGCTTTCTTT. This codes for CSVMTKAGTEAFF.